Presented here are 12 T cell receptor beta chains from one specimen sequenced in a study of T cell responses to AZD1222 COVID-19 vaccine. Sequencing was performed with immunoSEQ multiplex PCR; in TCRdb, only in-frame clones are kept and a portion is missing. The sample consists of tens of thousands of clones, approximately 90% of them appearing once. The specimen was peripheral blood, collected 28 days after the second AZD1222 dose. The receptor source for this set is an adult who received the AZD1222 COVID-19 vaccine.

The V call is TRBV28, the J call TRBJ1-1; D may be TRBD1 (5 bases). Germline V gene data show CDR1 as MDHEN and CDR2 as SYDVKM. V lost 7 bases to trimming and J lost 11 bases, with 20 bases between them. This CDR3 is 13 amino acids long. DNA for the CDR3: TGTGCCAGCACCCTCGACAGAGTTGGAGAGGCTTTCTTT. Its protein is CASTLDRVGEAFF.

The chain has TRBV15 and TRBJ2-5; 13 bases map to TRBD2. Losses at the gene ends were 6 bases for V and 7 bases for J; bases not matched to a gene: 5. The germline V gene has CDR1 LNHNV and CDR2 YYDKDF (reference sequence). The length of the CDR3 is 14 residues. CDR3 region: CATRLAGGPGTQYF. The CDR3 DNA reads as TGTGCCACCAGACTAGCGGGGGGGCCAGGGACCCAGTACTTC.

The chain is built from TRBV4-3 and TRBJ2-3, with 9 bases aligning to TRBD2. V lost 4 bases, J lost 1 base, and 3 bases stayed unmatched. CDR3 length: 15 residues. Germline loops: CDR1 LGHNA, CDR2 YSLEER. CDR3 loop: CASSRLAGGTDTQYF. CDR3 DNA sequence: TGCGCCAGCAGCCGCTTAGCGGGGGGCACAGATACGCAGTATTTT.

The chain is built from TRBV19 and TRBJ1-5; no definite D call. This CDR3 is 15 amino acids long. V was shortened by 6 bases and J by 2 bases, with 14 bases between the two germline ends. CDR1 LNHDA and CDR2 SQIVND come from the germline V gene (reference sequence). The CDR3 DNA reads TGTGCCAGTAGGACCTGGGAAGGCCGCAATCAGCCCCAGCATTTT. Its protein is CASRTWEGRNQPQHF.

DNA for the CDR3: TGTGCCAGCACCCCCGGACGGGGCCGGGGTGAAGCTTTCTTT. This encodes CASTPGRGRGEAFF. V and J are TRBV6-5 and TRBJ1-1; a possible D gene is TRBD1 (5 bases). Germline values: CDR1 MNHEY, CDR2 SVGAGI. V lost 7 bases to trimming and J lost 7 bases, with 19 bases between them. This CDR3 has 14 amino acids.

In DNA form, the CDR3 reads TGTGCCAGCAGTTACGGCGGGGGCTCCTACAATGAGCAGTTCTTC. It translates to CASSYGGGSYNEQFF. This chain uses TRBV6-5 with TRBJ2-1; TRBD2 matches 7 bases. V shed 2 bases, J shed 0 bases, and the junction held 1 base outside the gene matches. The CDR3 length is 15 residues. The germline V gene has CDR1 MNHEY and CDR2 SVGAGI.

The rearrangement uses TRBV5-6 and TRBJ1-2; D unresolved. Trimming pared 0 bases from V and 5 bases from J, leaving 8 bases between. The CDR3 extends over 13 amino acids. CDR1 is SGHDT, CDR2 YYEEEE, per germline. Written as DNA, the CDR3 is TGTGCCAGCAGCTTGGACACGAGGTATGGCTACACCTTC. This gives the protein CASSLDTRYGYTF.

V usage is TRBV6-5 and J usage is TRBJ1-4; 7 bases agree with TRBD1. After removal of 0 bases from V and 4 bases from J, the junction contained 5 bases not matched to a gene. Germline CDR1 MNHEY, CDR2 SVGAGI. This CDR3 has 16 residues. In DNA, the CDR3 is TGTGCCAGCAGTTACTCCAGGACAGGTCATAATGAAAAACTGTTTTTT. Translated: CASSYSRTGHNEKLFF.

The chain uses TRBV6-5 and TRBJ2-7; D is undetermined. This CDR3 comprises 11 residues. Germline V gene lookup returns CDR1 MNHEY and CDR2 SVGAGI. Deletions cut 6 bases from V and 3 bases from J, with 6 bases between. CDR3 protein: CASRKLYEQYF. CDR3 DNA: TGTGCCAGCAGGAAACTCTACGAGCAGTACTTC.

This clone was recorded once. The J gene is TRBJ1-1, the V gene TRBV7-9; D is ambiguous. Germline CDR1 is SEHNR and CDR2 is FQNEAQ (reference sequence). The CDR3 has 14 amino acids. Deletions cut 1 base from V and 1 base from J, with 7 bases between. As DNA, the CDR3 is TGTGCCAGCAGCTTAGTAGACCAGAACACTGAAGCTTTCTTT. Translation gives CASSLVDQNTEAFF. Together with reference TRBV7-9 and TRBJ1-1, the CDR3 gives the full variable domain: DTGVSQNPRHKITKRGQNVTFRCDPISEHNRLYWYRQTLGQGPEFLTYFQNEAQLEKSRLLSDRFSAERPKGSFSTLEIQRTEQGDSAMYLCASSLVDQNTEAFFGQGTRLTVV.

This chain uses TRBV4-2 with TRBJ1-3; possibly TRBD1 for D (5 bases). From germline, CDR1 is LGHNA and CDR2 YNFKEQ. The CDR3 loop spans 16 amino acids. Trimming took off 2 bases at V and 2 bases at J, with 13 bases between the two ends. CDR3 sequence reads: CASSQSRGTTGNTIYF. CDR3 DNA: TGTGCCAGCAGCCAATCAAGAGGGACCACTGGAAACACCATATATTTT.

The V gene is TRBV5-1, the J gene TRBJ2-2, with D possibly being TRBD2 (6 bases). CDR3 size: 18 residues. The germline gives CDR1 SGHRS, CDR2 YFSETQ. Trimming shortened V by 0 bases and J by 0 bases, and 15 bases separated the two germline ends. CDR3 residues: CASSLDMPGLTNTGELFF. The CDR3 nucleotides are TGCGCCAGCAGCTTGGACATGCCGGGACTCACGAACACCGGGGAGCTGTTTTTT.